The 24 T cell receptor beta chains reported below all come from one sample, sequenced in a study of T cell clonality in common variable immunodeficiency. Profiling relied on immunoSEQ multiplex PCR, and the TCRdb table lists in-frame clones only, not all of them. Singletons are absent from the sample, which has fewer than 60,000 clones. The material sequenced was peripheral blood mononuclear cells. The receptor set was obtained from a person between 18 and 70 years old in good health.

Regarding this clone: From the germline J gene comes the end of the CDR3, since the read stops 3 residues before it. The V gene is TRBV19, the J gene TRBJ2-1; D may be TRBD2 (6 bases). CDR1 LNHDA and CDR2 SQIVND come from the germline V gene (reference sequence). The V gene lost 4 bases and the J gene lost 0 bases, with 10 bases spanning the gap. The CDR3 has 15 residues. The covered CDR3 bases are TGTGCCAGTAGTAGCGGGGTCAGCTCCTACAATGAG. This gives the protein CASSSGVSSYNE. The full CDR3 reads CASSSGVSSYNEQFF.

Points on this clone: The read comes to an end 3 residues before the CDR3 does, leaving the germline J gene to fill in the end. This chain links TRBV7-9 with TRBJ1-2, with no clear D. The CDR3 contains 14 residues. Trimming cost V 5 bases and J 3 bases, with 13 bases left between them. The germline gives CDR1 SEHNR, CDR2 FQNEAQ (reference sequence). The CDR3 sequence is CASSAYYSDYGYTF. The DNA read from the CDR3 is TGTGCCAGCAGCGCCTACTATTCAGACTATGGC.

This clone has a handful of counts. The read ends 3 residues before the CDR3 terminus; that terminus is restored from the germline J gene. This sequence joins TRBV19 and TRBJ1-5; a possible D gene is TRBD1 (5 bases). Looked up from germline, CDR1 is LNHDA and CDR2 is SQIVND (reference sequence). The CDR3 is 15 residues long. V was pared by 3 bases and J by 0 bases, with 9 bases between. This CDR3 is CASSMRDSSNQPQHF. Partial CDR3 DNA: TGTGCCAGTAGTATGAGGGACTCTAGCAATCAGCCC.

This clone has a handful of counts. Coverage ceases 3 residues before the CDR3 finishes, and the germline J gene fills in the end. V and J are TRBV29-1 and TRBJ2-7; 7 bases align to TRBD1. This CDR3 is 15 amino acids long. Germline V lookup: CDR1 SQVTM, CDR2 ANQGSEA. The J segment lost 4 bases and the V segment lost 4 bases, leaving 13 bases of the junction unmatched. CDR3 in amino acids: CSVATGLTSSYEQYF. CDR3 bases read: TGCAGCGTTGCGACAGGGCTGACCTCCTCATACGAG.

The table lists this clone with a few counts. CDR3 bases read: TGTGCCAGCAGCTTAGGAGCTAACGAG. Its translation: CASSLGANE. The entire CDR3 is CASSLGANEQYF. This chain connects TRBV7-9 to TRBJ2-7; D not resolved. The read terminates 3 residues before the CDR3 end, so the remaining end is supplied by the germline J gene. This CDR3 contains 12 residues. Germline CDR1 reads SEHNR; CDR2 reads FQNEAQ (reference sequence). The V gene lost 1 base and the J gene lost 5 bases, with 6 bases spanning the gap.

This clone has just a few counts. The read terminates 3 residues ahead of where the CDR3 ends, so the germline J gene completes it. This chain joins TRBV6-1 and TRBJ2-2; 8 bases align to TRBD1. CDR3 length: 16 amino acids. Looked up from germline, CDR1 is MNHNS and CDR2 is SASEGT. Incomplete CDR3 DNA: TGTGCCAGCAGTGAATTCCCGGGACAGGAGAATGAAAAG. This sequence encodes CASSEFPGQENEK. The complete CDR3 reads CASSEFPGQENEKLFF.

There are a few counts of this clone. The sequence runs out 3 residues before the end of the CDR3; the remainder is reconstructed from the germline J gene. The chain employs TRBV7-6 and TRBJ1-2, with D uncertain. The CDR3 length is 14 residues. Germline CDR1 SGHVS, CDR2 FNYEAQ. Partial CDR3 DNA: TGTGCCAGCAGCCGCGGGCCAACCTCGTCAGGC. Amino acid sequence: CASSRGPTSSG. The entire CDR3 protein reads CASSRGPTSSGYTF.

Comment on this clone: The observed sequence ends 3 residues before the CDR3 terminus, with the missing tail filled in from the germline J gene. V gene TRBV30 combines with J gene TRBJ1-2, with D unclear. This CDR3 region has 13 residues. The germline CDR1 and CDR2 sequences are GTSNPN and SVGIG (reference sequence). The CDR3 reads CASEFTGLGDYTF. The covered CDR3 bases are TGTGCCTCCGAGTTTACCGGACTCGGGGAC.

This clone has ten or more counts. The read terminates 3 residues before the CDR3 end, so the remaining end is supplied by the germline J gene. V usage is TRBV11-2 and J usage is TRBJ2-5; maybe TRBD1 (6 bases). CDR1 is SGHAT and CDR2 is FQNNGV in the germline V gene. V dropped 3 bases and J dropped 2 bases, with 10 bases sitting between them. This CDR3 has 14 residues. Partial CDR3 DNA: TGTGCCAGCAGCTTTGCAGGGACACAAGAGACC. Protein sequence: CASSFAGTQET. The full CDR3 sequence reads CASSFAGTQETQYF.

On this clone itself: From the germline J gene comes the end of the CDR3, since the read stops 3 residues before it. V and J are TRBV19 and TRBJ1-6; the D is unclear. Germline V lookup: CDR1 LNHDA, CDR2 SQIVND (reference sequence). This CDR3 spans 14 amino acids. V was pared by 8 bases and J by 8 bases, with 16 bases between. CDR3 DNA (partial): TGTGCCAGTGCCTACGCTCTTATCGATTCACCC. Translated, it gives CASAYALIDSP. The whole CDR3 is CASAYALIDSPLHF.

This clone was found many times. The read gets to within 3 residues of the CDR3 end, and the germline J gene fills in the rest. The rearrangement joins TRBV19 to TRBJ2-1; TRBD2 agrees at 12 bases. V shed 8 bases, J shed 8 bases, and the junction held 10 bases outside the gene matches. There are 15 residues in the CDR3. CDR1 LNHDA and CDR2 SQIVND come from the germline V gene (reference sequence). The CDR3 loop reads CASGVSASGGDEQFF. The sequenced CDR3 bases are TGTGCCAGTGGCGTTAGCGCTAGCGGGGGGGATGAG.

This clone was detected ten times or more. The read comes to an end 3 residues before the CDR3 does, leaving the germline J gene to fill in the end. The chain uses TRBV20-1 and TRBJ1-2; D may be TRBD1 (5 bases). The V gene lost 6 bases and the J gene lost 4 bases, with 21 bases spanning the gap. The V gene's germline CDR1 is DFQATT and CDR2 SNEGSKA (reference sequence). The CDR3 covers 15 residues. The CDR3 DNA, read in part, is TGCAGTGCCATCCCTCGGTCCTACCAGGGCTATGGC. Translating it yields CSAIPRSYQGYG. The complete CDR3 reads CSAIPRSYQGYGYTF.

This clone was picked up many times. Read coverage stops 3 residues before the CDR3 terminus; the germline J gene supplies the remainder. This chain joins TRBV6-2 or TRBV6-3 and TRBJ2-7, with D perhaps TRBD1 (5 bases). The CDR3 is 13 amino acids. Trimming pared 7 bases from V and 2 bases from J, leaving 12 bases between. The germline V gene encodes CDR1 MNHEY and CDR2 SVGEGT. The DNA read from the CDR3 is TGTGCCAGCAATCCAACAGGTACCTACGAG. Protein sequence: CASNPTGTYE. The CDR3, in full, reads CASNPTGTYEQYF.

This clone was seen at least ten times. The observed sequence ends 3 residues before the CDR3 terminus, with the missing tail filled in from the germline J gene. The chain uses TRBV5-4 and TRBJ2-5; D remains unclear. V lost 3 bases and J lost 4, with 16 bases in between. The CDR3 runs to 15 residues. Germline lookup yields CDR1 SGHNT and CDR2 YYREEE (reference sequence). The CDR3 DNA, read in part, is TGTGCCAGCAGCTCCCCTCTAACAGCTGGAGAGACC. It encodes CASSSPLTAGET. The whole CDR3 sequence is CASSSPLTAGETQYF.

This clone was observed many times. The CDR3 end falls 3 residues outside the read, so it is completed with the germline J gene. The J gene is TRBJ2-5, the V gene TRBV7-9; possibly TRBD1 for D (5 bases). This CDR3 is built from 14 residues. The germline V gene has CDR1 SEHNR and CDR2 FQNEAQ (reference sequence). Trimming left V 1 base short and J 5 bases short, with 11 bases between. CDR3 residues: CASSLVAGLETQYF. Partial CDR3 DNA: TGTGCCAGCAGCTTAGTGGCAGGGCTGGAGACC.

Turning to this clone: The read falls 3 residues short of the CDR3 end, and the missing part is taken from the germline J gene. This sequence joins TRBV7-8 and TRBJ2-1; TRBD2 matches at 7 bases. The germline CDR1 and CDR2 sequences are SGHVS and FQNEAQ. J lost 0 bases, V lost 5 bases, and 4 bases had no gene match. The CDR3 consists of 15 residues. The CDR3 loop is CASSDWTSSYNEQFF. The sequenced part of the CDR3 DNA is TGTGCCAGCAGCGATTGGACTAGCTCCTACAATGAG.

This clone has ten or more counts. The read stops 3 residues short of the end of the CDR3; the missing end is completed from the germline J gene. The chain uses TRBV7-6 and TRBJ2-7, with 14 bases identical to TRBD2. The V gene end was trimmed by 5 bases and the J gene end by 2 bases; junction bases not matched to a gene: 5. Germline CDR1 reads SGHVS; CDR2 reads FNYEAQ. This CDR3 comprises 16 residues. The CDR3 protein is CASSARLAGGPYEQYF. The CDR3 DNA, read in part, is TGTGCCAGCAGCGCCAGACTAGCGGGAGGGCCCTACGAG.

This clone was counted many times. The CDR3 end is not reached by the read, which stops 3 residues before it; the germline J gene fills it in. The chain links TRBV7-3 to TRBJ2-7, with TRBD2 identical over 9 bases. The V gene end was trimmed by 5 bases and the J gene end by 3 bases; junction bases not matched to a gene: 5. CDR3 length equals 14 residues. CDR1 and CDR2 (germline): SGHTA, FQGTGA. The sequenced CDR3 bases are TGTGCCAGCAGCCCTGGGACTAGCTTCTACGAG. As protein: CASSPGTSFYE. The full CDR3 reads CASSPGTSFYEQYF.

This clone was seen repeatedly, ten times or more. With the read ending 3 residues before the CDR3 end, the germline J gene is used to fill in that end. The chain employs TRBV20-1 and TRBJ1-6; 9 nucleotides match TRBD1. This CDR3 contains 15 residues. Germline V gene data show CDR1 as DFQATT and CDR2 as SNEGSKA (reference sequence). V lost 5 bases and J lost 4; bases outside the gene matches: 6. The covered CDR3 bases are TGCAGTGCTCAACAGGGGGCAAGATATAATTCACCC. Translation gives CSAQQGARYNSP. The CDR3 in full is CSAQQGARYNSPLHF.

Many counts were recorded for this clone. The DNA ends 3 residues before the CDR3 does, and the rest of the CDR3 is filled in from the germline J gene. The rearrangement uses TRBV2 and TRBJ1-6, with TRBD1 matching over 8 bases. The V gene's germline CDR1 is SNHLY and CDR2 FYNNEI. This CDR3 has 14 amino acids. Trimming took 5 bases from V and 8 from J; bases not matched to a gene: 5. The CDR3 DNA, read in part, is TGTGCCAGCAGTCTTGACAGGGGTTATTCACCC. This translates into CASSLDRGYSP. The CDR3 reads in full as CASSLDRGYSPLHF.

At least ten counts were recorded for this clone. The CDR3 sequence is CASSLHSPETQYF. The sequenced part of the CDR3 DNA is TGTGCCAGCAGCTTGCACTCTCCGGAGACC. The V call is TRBV5-6, the J call TRBJ2-5; D not resolved. The read ends 3 residues shy of where the CDR3 ends; the end is completed using the germline J gene. The CDR3 covers 13 residues. Germline CDR1 SGHDT, CDR2 YYEEEE. V lost 1 base, J lost 5 bases, and 9 bases lay in between. The full variable domain, completed using reference TRBV5-6 and TRBJ2-5, is DAGVTQSPTHLIKTRGQQVTLRCSPKSGHDTVSWYQQALGQGPQFIFQYYEEEERQRGNFPDRFSGHQFPNYSSELNVNALLLGDSALYLCASSLHSPETQYFGPGTRLLVL.

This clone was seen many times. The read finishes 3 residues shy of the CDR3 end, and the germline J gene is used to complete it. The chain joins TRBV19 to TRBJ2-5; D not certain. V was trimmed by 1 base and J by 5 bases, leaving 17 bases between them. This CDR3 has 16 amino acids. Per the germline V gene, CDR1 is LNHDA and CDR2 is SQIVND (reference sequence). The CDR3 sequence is CASSIAGLQSGETQYF. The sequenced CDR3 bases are TGTGCCAGTAGTATAGCTGGGCTCCAAAGTGGGGAGACC. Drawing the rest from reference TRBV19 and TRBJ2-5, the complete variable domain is DGGITQSPKYLFRKEGQNVTLSCEQNLNHDAMYWYRQDPGQGLRLIYYSQIVNDFQKGDIAEGYSVSREKKESFPLTVTSAQKNPTAFYLCASSIAGLQSGETQYFGPGTRLLVL.

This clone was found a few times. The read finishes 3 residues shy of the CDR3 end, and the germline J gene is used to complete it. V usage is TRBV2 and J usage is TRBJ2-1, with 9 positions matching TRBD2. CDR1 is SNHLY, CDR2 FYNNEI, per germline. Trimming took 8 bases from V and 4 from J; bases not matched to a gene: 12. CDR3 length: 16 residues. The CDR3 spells CASLRGALAGYNEQFF. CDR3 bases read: TGTGCCAGCCTCCGGGGGGCCCTAGCGGGGTACAATGAG. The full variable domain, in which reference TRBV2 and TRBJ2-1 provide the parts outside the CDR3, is EPEVTQTPSHQVTQMGQEVILRCVPISNHLYFYWYRQILGQKVEFLVSFYNNEISEKSEIFDDQFSVERPDGSNFTLKIRSTKLEDSAMYFCASLRGALAGYNEQFFGPGTRLTVL.

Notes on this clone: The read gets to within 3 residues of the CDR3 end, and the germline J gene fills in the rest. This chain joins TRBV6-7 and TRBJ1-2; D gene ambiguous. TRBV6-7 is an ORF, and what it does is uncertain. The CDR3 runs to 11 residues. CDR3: CASSSSGDYTF. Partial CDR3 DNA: TGTGCCAGCAGTTCTTCCGGTGAC.